This T cell receptor (beta chain) stems from a study of regulatory T cells in long-lasting Graves disease. This clonotype was seen only a few times. CDR3 size: 14 residues. V lost 5 bases to trimming and J lost 2 bases, with 13 bases between them. CDR1 and CDR2 (germline): MGHDK, SYGVNS. Stated time point: persistent/refractory GD, antithyroid drugs over 5 years with positive TRAb. RNA isolated from PBMCs was used to make the TCR library. Patient provenance is recorded as an endocrinology department in Xi'an, China. Investigators prepared the TCR beta libraries by applying iRepertoire HTBI primers and Arm-PCR of CDR3 regions. TCRdb ran MiXCR on the multiplex PCR reads and lists one entry per CDR3 protein. The table lists some 450,000 distinct CDR3 sequences, around 24% of them singletons.

The clonotype comes from a female donor with Graves disease. The material was peripheral blood mononuclear cells (PBMCs), obtained when the disease was refractory, from a patient treated with antithyroid drugs. This sequence joins TRBV25-1 and TRBJ2-7, with D hard to call. The CDR3: CASSKQLLTYEQYF. In DNA, the CDR3 is TGTGCCAGCAGTAAGCAATTACTGACCTACGAGCAGTACTTC.